Included here is one TCR beta chain sequence, with context. Its cognate antigen is unknown. These data belong to a study of CD4 T cells in relation to SARS-CoV-2 and coronaviruses. About the research overall: Two subjects were Hispanic; patients were seven or eight males and 4 females.

Naive and memory CD4+ T cells were separated from cryopreserved PBMCs. Assay used: immunoSEQ multiplex PCR; TCRdb lists only in-frame clones, some missing. The sample consists of 35,000 to 40,000 clones, 75% to 90% of them appearing once. Trimming took 2 bases from V and 5 from J, leaving 15 bases between them. The CDR3 length is 15 residues. From germline, CDR1 is GTSNPN and CDR2 SVGIG (reference sequence). Points from the study as a whole: Monoreactive clones expanded significantly more to SARS-CoV-2 than crossreactive clones did. In roughly 60% of donors, memory CD4+ clonotypes crossrecognized SARS-CoV-2 and at least one common cold coronavirus spike.

V and J are TRBV30 and TRBJ1-4, with a tentative D call TRBD1 (6 bases). This TCR derives from an adult with COVID-19. Sequences were obtained from memory CD4+ T cells from PBMCs. CDR3 DNA: TGTGCCTGGAGTCCGGGAGGGGGAATAAATGAAAAACTGTTTTTT. Its translation: CAWSPGGGINEKLFF.